This record looks at one T cell receptor beta chain sequence and its context. Its cognate antigen has yet to be identified. No base-level quality is on record; no much larger clone is a single base apart. This sample was included in a study of cytomegalovirus exposure and HLA in healthy donors (dated by TCRdb to the late 2010s). Background on the whole study: An earlier analysis of approximately 550 of the donors reported roughly 270 Gb of sequence data and more than 90 million unique TCR beta sequences from some 180 million T cells. HLA typing covered class I and class II loci at four-digit resolution. Donor age, sex, ethnicity and CMV serostatus were compiled alongside the repertoire data. The study aimed to test whether signatures of past pathogen exposure could be identified by cataloging public T cell receptors. Of the roughly 400 genotyped donors, approximately 83% fell in the genetic ancestry cluster associated with self-reported Caucasian donors. The number of donors typed differed by locus, with about 629-640 for A, B, C, DRB1 and DQB1, around 520 for DQA1, approximately 580 for DPA1, and some 440 for DPB1. Besides the first cohort of more than 650 subjects, a separate validation cohort made up of roughly 120 different subjects was used. To decide whether each TCR beta V gene segment behaved as functional or pseudogenic, an earlier analysis of nearly 600 of the donors relied on high-throughput TCR beta sequencing. An early release covering 550 to 700 HLA-typed donors comprised about 300 gigabases of sequencing data and roughly 86 million unique TCR sequences. Among some 400 genotyped donors of the cohort, an average of around 220,000 unique TCR beta nucleotide sequences was sequenced per donor, of which 15% to 20% were non-productive. In a later analysis, previously published TCR beta repertoires from roughly 710 donors were re-analyzed and high-resolution HLA genotyping was added so that TCR occurrence patterns could be studied. Using immunosequencing, the study profiled T cell repertoires from 550 to 750 subjects and related those repertoires to cytomegalovirus serostatus. Several DR-DQ haplotypes were handled as single units for association and clustering because linkage in the cohort was strong. A later genetic analysis took genome-wide SNP genotypes for about 55% of the 666 donors and used that subset as a discovery cohort. To predict cytomegalovirus infection status, the study combined high-throughput TCR immunosequencing, statistical association of individual TCRs with disease status, and machine learning. All discovery cohort repertoires had been generated on a single sequencing platform. Rather than using new phenotypic data, the later analysis identified candidate immune exposures from TCR beta sequences and from how often those sequences occurred across donors.

The cohort consisted of hundreds of healthy bone marrow donors. All cohort members were sampled while nominally healthy, although unrecorded immune exposures were likely present. The donor tested CMV seronegative and was one of the 352 seronegative cohort members. Every donor gave a peripheral blood sample, and the peripheral blood mononuclear cells from that sample were used for TCR beta sequencing. Genomic DNA extraction from the blood cell samples was performed with the Qiagen DNeasy Blood Extraction Kit. Trimming takes 7 bases from V and 5 bases from J, and the germline ends sit 6 bases apart. The CDR1 and CDR2 encoded by the germline V gene are MDHEN and SYDVKM. The CDR3 holds 11 amino acids from the cysteine to the phenylalanine. Only the CDR3 DNA is retained, 33 bases long and in frame from the first base. Library preparation employed the immunoSEQ multiplex PCR assay. For the multiplex PCR, a mixture combining 60 forward primers for TCR Vbeta segments and 13 reverse primers for TCR Jbeta segments was used. Amplification of the CDR3 region of rearranged TCR beta genes was performed with a multiplex PCR assay on genomic DNA. The amplified TCR beta libraries were sequenced on the Illumina HiSeq System as 87-base-pair reads. The source study handled its data this way. Across the roughly 600 repertoires, a later analysis counted some 81 million unique TCR beta chains, 8.5 million to 12 million of which were shared by at least two donors. Raw reads were error-corrected and collapsed into unique sequences with a nearest-neighbor algorithm that merged closely related sequences to remove PCR and sequencing errors. V, D and J gene segments were assigned by aligning CDR3 sequences to IMGT reference sequences. For a sequence to be retained, at least a six-nucleotide match to both a V gene segment and a J gene segment was required. Rearrangements were called productive when the CDR3 lacked stop codons and stayed in frame with V and J; all others were non-productive. CDR3 was defined by IMGT convention, running from the second conserved V-encoded cysteine to the conserved J-encoded phenylalanine. The earlier analysis of a few hundred of the donors excluded any sequence lacking an unambiguous match to a single V gene segment. In an earlier analysis of approximately 590 of the donors, a V segment was called functional when productive rearrangements were above 56.7%, and segregating when the standard deviation between donors exceeded 5%. To diagnose cytomegalovirus status from the catalog of TCR beta chain sequences, a statistical classification framework was built. V and J gene assignment, in a later analysis, came from comparing TCR nucleotide sequences with IMGT/GENE-DB human TR gene sequences. In a later analysis, CDR3 sequences and most-parsimonious VDJ recombination scenarios were assigned using the TCRdist pipeline. In a later analysis, each TCR beta chain was defined by its CDR3 amino acid sequence together with its V-gene family, and reads without a unique V-gene family were excluded. To address suspected cross-contamination and a sequencing artifact, a later analysis removed approximately 600 highly shared, low-generation-probability nucleotide sequences. A later analysis calculated a clonal expansion index for each public chain from normalized within-repertoire ranks of inferred template counts. In a later analysis, generation probabilities were computed with a VDJ recombination model fitted to out-of-frame rearrangements, and the resulting probabilities were checked against IGoR. In a later analysis, TCR-TCR, TCR-HLA and TCR-CMV co-occurrence was scored with hypergeometric tests, and a repertoire-size bias correction was applied to TCR pairs. In a later analysis, false discovery rates were estimated by permuting HLA or CMV assignments 20 times. In a later analysis, co-occurring TCRs were grouped using DBSCAN, and TCRdist sequence similarity was added for clustering within HLA-allele-positive subsets. For co-occurrence clustering, repertoires with fewer than 30,000 or more than 120,000 public chains were excluded, along with about five repertoires with anomalous nucleotide sharing. Sourced from immuneACCESS, this table was stored by TCRdb with only in-frame sequences that have V and J called. A share of the clones is absent; for the studies checked, an unresolved V gene accounts for under half, and the remainder has no known explanation. That table is the source of V, J and clone size, and D and trimming were worked out from the DNA. The sample data list about 120,000 clones, and about 69% of these were observed just once. 1.6% of the sample rests with the top ten.

Results the study describes overall, beyond this receptor: Because HLA typing was unavailable for some donors at each locus, only the typed subset was used in association tests. Some IMGT-functional V segments, including TRBV6-2 and TRBV6-3, could not be distinguished by the 87-base-pair reads and were therefore excluded. When HLA alleles, especially DR and DQ, strongly co-occurred, TCR associations were difficult to assign to individual alleles. A cluster of highly shared sequence variants was judged likely to be a technical artifact of the sequencing pipeline. Compared with equally common non-associated chains, HLA-associated TCR beta chains in a later analysis were more clonally expanded and had lower generation probabilities. A few of the identified cytomegalovirus-associated TCR beta chains were confirmed in vitro to be specific for cytomegalovirus antigens. The presence/absence analyses assumed that sequencing depth was roughly uniform across donors, and that assumption may not be true. A later analysis associated about 17,000 TCR beta sequences with specific HLA alleles at a false discovery rate of 0.05. Because counts were too low, seventeen rarely observed V segments, including chromosome 9 orphons, were left out of the earlier analysis of 587 of the donors. Most TCR sequences were observed very rarely across donors, whereas some public TCRs were present in many individuals. An association between a missense DCLRE1C variant and V-gene and J-gene trimming of TCR beta chains was found in a later genetic analysis and replicated in an independent cohort. A further reported finding was that TCR beta sequences accurately predicted the HLA-A and HLA-B alleles for most subjects in the first cohort. In the study, 150 to 200 TCR beta chains were listed as associated with cytomegalovirus. In a later analysis, the rate of TCR association differed among HLA loci, with DRB1 alleles having the most associated TCRs and HLA-C alleles having the fewest. According to a later analysis, most CMV-associated TCR beta chains appeared to be HLA-restricted, and the HLA associations seemed to be driven largely by CMV exposure. Compared with the 666-donor mean, donors in an Asian-associated ancestry cluster had fewer N-insertions in productive TCRs, according to a later genetic analysis. The cohort was sequenced for TCR beta chains only, and without alpha or paired-chain data the features that could be detected were limited. The classifier was reported to diagnose cytomegalovirus status with high specificity and sensitivity in both the original cohort and the validation cohort. Linkage disequilibrium might explain the correlated functional status among segregating V segments, but an unknown experimental factor could not be excluded. Several of the top co-occurrence clusters appeared to be linked to parvovirus B19, influenza, CMV and Epstein-Barr virus, according to a later analysis. Broadly in line with IMGT annotations, most TCR beta V segments showed up in productive rearrangements about 87% or about 30% of the time in an earlier analysis of a few hundred of the donors. The only immune exposure information available for the cohort was CMV serostatus. According to the authors, the approach could potentially be generalized to other disease states and immunological phenotypes.

Sequencing was performed on PBMCs. This TCR derives from a woman between 18 and 30 years old in good health and CMV-seronegative. The chain joins TRBV28 to TRBJ2-1, with the D gene not confidently named. DNA sequence: TGTGCCAGCACCGGTAACAATGAGCAGTTCTTC. Translation gives CASTGNNEQFF.